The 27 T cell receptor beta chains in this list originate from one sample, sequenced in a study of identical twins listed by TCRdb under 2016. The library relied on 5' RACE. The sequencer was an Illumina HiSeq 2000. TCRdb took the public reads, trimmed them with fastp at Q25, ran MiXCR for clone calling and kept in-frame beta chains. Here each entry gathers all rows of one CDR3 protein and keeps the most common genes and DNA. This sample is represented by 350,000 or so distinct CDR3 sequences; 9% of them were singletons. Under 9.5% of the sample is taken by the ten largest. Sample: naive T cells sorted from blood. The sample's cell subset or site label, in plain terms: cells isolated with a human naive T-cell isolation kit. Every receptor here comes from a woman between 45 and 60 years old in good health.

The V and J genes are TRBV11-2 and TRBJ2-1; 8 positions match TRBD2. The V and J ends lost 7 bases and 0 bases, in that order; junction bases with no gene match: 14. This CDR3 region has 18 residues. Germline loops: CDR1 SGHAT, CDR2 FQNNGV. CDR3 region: CASKRTGAGTSSYNEQFF. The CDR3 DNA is TGTGCCAGCAAAAGGACCGGCGCCGGGACTAGCTCCTACAATGAGCAGTTCTTC.

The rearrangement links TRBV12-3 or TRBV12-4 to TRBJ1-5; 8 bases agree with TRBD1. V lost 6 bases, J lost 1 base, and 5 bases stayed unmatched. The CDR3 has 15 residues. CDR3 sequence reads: CASSTAGGSNQPQHF. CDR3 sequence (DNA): TGTGCCAGCAGCACCGCAGGGGGCAGCAATCAGCCCCAGCATTTT.

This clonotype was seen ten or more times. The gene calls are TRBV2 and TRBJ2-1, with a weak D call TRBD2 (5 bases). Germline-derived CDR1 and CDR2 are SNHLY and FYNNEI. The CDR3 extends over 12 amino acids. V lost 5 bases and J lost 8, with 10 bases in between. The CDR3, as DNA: TGTGCCAGCAGTACGGCTAGCTATGAGCAGTTCTTC. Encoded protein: CASSTASYEQFF.

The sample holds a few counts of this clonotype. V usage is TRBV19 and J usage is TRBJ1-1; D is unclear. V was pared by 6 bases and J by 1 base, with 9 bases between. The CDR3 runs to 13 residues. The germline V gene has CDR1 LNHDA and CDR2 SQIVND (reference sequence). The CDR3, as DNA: TGTGCCAGTAGCGAGTGGGAGAACACTGAAGCTTTCTTT. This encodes CASSEWENTEAFF.

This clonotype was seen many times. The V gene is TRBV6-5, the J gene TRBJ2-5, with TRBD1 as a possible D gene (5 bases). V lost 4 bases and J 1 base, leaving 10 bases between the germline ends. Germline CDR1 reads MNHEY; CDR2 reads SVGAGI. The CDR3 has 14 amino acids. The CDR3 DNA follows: TGTGCCAGCAGTTTGGGGCTGTCCCAAGAGACCCAGTACTTC. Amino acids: CASSLGLSQETQYF.

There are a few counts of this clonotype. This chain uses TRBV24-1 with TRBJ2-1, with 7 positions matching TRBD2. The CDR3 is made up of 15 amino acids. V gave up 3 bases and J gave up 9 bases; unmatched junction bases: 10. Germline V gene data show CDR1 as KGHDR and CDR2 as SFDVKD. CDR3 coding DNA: TGTGCCACCAGTGATAGTGGGCGGGAGCAGGGTGAGCAGTTCTTC. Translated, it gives CATSDSGREQGEQFF.

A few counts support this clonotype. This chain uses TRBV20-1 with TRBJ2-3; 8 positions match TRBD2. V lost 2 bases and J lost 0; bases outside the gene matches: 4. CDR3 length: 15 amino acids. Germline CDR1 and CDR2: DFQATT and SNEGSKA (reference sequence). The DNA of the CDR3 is TGCAGTGCTAGATTGGGACTAGGTAGCACAGATACGCAGTATTTT. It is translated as CSARLGLGSTDTQYF.

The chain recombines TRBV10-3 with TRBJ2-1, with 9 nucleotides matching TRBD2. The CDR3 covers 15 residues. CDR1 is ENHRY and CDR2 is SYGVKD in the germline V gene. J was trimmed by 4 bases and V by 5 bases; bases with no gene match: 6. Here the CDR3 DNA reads TGTGCCATCAGTTATAGCGGGAGTCAATACAATGAGCAGTTCTTC. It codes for CAISYSGSQYNEQFF.

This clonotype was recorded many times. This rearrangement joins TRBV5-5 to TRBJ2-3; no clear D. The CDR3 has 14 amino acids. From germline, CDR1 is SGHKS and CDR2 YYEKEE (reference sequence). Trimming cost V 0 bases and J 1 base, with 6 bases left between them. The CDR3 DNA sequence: TGTGCCAGCAGCTTGGAGGGCCGCACAGATACGCAGTATTTT. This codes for CASSLEGRTDTQYF.

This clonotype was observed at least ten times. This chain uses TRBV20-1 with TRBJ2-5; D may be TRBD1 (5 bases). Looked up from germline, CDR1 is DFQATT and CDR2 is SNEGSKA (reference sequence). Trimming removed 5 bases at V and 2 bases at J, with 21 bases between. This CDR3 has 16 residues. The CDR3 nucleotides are TGCAGTGCTGGGGCCCCCACAGCCGGTATTCAAGAGACCCAGTACTTC. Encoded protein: CSAGAPTAGIQETQYF.

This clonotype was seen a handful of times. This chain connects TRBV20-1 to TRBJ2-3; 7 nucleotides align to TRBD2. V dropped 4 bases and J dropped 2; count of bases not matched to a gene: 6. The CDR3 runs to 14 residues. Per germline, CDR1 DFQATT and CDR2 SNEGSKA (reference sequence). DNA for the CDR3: TGCAGTGCTACCGGGACTAAAAACACAGATACGCAGTATTTT. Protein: CSATGTKNTDTQYF.

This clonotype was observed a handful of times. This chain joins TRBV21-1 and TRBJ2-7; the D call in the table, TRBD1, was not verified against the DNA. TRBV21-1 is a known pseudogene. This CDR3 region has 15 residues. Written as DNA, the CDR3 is TGTGCCAGCAGCAAACGGACAGGTGGCTTCTACGAGCAGTACGTC. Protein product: CASSKRTGGFYEQYV.

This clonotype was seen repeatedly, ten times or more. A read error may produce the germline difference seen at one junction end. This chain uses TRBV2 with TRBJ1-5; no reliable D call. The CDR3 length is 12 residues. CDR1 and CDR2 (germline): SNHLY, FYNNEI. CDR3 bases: TGTGCCAGCAGTCAAGCAAATCAGCCCCAGCATTTT. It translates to CASSQANQPQHF.

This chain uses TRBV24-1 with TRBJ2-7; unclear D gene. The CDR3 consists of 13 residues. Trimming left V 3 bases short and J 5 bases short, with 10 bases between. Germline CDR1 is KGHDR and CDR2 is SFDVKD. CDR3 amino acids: CATSDRYIDEQYF. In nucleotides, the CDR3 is TGTGCCACCAGTGATAGATATATTGACGAGCAGTACTTC.

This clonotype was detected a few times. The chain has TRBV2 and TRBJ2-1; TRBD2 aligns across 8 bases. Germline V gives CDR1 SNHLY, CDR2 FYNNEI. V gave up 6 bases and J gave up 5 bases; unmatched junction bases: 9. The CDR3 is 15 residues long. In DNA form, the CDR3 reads TGTGCCAGCAGCGACCGACTAGCGCCTAACAATGAGCAGTTCTTC. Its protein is CASSDRLAPNNEQFF.

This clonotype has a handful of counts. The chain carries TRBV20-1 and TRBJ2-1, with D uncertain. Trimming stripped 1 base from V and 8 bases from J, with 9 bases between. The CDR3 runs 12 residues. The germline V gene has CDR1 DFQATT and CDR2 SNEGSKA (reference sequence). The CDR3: CSARGWVDEQFF. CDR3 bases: TGCAGTGCTAGAGGATGGGTGGATGAGCAGTTCTTC.

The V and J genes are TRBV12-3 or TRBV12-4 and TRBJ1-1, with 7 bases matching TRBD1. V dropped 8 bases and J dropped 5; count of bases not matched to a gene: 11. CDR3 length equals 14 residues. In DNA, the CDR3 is TGTGCCAGCCAGTCGACAGGGCCGGAGACTGAAGCTTTCTTT. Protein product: CASQSTGPETEAFF.

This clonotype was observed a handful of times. The CDR3 sequence is CASRRASVVGTASSYNEQFF. Here the CDR3 DNA reads TGTGCCAGTAGGAGGGCCTCGGTCGTCGGGACGGCTAGCTCCTACAATGAGCAGTTCTTC. This chain connects TRBV19 to TRBJ2-1; D may be TRBD1 or TRBD2 (5 bases each). The germline gives CDR1 LNHDA, CDR2 SQIVND (reference sequence). The length of the CDR3 is 20 residues. V was pared by 6 bases and J by 0 bases, with 27 bases between.

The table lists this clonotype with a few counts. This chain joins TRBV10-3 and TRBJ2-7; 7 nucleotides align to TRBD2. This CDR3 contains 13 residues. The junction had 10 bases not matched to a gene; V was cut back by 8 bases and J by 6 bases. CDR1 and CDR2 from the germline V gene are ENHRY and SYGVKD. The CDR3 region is CAISGLVGAEQYV. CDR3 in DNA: TGTGCCATCTCCGGACTAGTCGGGGCCGAGCAGTACGTC.

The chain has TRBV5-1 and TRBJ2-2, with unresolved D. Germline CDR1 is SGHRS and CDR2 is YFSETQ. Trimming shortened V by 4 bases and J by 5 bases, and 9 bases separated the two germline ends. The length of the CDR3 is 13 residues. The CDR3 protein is CASSPVRTGELFF. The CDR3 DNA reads TGCGCCAGCAGCCCCGTCAGAACCGGGGAGCTGTTTTTT. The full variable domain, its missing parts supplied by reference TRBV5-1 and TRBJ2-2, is KAGVTQTPRYLIKTRGQQVTLSCSPISGHRSVSWYQQTPGQGLQFLFEYFSETQRNKGNFPGRFSGRQFSNSRSEMNVSTLELGDSALYLCASSPVRTGELFFGEGSRLTVL.

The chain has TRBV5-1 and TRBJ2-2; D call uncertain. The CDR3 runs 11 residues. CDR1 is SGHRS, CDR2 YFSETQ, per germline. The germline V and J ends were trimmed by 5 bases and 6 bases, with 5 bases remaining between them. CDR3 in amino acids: CASRDPGELFF. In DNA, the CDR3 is TGCGCCAGCAGGGATCCCGGGGAGCTGTTTTTT.

CDR3 region: CSVEEVVWDTQYF. The DNA for the CDR3 is TGCAGCGTTGAAGAGGTGGTTTGGGATACGCAGTATTTT. The V call is TRBV29-1, the J call TRBJ2-3, with D unresolved. Trimming shortened V by 0 bases and J by 6 bases, and 10 bases separated the two germline ends. Germline V gene data show CDR1 as SQVTM and CDR2 as ANQGSEA. This CDR3 is built from 13 residues.

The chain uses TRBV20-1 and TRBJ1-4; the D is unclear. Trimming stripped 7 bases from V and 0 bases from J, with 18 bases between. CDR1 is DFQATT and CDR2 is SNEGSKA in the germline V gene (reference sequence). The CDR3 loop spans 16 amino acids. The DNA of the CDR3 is TGCAGTGGGGAGAGTACCTCAGAAGCAACTAATGAAAAACTGTTTTTT. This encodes CSGESTSEATNEKLFF.

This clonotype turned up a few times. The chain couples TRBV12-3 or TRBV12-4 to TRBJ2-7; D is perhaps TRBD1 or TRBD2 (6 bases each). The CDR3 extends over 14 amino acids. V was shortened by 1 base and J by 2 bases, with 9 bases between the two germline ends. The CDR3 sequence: CASSLEGGPYEQYF. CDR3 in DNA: TGTGCCAGCAGTTTAGAGGGGGGACCCTACGAGCAGTACTTC.

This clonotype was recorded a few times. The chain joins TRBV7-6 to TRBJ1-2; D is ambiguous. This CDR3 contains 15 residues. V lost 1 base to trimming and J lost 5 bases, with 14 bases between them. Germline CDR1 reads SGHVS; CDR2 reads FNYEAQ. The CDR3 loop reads CASSLGSGGGYGYTF. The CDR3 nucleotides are TGTGCCAGCAGCTTAGGGTCAGGAGGAGGGTATGGCTACACCTTC.

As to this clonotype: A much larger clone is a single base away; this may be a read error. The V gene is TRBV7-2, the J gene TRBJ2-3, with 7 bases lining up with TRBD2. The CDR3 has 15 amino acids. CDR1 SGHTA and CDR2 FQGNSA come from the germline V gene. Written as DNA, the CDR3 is TGTTCCAGCAGTTCTAGCGGAGCTAGCACAGATACGCAGTATTTT. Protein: CSSSSSGASTDTQYF. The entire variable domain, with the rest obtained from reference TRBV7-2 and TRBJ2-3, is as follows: GAGVSQSPSNKVTEKGKDVELRCDPISGHTALYWYRQSLGQGLEFLIYFQGNSAPDKSGLPSDRFSAERTGGSVSTLTIQRTQQEDSAVYLCSSSSSGASTDTQYFGPGTRLTVL.

CDR3 in DNA: TGTGCTAGTGGTTTGAGGCTAGCGGGAAAGTTCTCCTACGAGCAGTACTTC. Amino acid sequence: CASGLRLAGKFSYEQYF. The chain employs TRBV12-5 and TRBJ2-7; 9 bases align to TRBD2. Germline lookup yields CDR1 LGHNT and CDR2 FRNRAP. This CDR3 comprises 17 residues. J gave up 0 bases and V 2 bases, and 8 bases lay outside the gene matches.